The T cell receptor (beta chain) described here comes from a study of blood T cell repertoires in COVID-19. Study-wide background: Sources were T cells, B-cell-depleted T cells, or PBMCs; the material itself was cDNA or gDNA.

Per the authors' pipeline: Reference gene primer amplification in the assay estimated nucleated cell counts. Generated by immunoSEQ multiplex PCR, the TCRdb table keeps only in-frame clones and is missing some. V and J calls and clone size come straight from that table; D and trimming were deduced from the DNA. The sample has some 200,000 clones, more than 75% seen once; the top ten hold about 7.7%. V was clipped by 2 bases and J by 4 bases; unmatched bases: 5. Germline V CDR1 and CDR2: MNHEY, SVGAGI. The CDR3 is 15 amino acids. All enrollees were about 18 to 95 years old and from fewer than 25 US areas. Cohorts were based on clinical histories the participants reported.

The specimen was PBMCs or T cells enriched from blood (not recorded which). The clonotype comes from a woman in her thirties or forties with acute COVID-19. The chain is built from TRBV6-5 and TRBJ1-2; 9 bases fit TRBD1. The CDR3 region has the DNA TGTGCCAGCAGTTACGGGGACAGGGAGAGCTATGGCTACACCTTC. Translation: CASSYGDRESYGYTF.